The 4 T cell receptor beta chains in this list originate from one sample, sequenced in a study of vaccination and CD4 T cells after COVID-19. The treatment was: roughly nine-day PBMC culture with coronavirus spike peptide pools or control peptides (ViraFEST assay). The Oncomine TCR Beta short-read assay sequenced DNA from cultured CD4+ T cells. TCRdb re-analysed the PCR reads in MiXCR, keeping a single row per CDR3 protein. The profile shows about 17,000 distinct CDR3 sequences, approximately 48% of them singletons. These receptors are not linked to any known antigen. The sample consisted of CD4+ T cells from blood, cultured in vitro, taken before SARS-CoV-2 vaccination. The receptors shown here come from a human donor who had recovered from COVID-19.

Here the CDR3 reads CASSFARARTDTQYF. The CDR3 DNA reads as TGTGCCAGCAGCTTCGCCAGGGCGAGGACAGATACGCAGTATTTT. The J gene is TRBJ2-3, the V gene TRBV7-2; tentatively, D is TRBD1 (5 bases). Trimming removed 3 bases at V and 3 bases at J, with 13 bases between. CDR1 SGHTA and CDR2 FQGNSA come from the germline V gene. The CDR3 runs to 15 residues. The full variable domain, rest sourced from reference TRBV7-2 and TRBJ2-3, is GAGVSQSPSNKVTEKGKDVELRCDPISGHTALYWYRQSLGQGLEFLIYFQGNSAPDKSGLPSDRFSAERTGGSVSTLTIQRTQQEDSAVYLCASSFARARTDTQYFGPGTRLTVL.

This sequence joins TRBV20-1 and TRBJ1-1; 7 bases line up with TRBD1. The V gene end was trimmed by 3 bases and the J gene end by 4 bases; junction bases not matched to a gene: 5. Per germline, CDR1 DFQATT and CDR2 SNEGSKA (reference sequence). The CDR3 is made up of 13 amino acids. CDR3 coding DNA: TGCAGTGCTAGTCTTCCAGGGGGCACTGAAGCTTTCTTT. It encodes CSASLPGGTEAFF.

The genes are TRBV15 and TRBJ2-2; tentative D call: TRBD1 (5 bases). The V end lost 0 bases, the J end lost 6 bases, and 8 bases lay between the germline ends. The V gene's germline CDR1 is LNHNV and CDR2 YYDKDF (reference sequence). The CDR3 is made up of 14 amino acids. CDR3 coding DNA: TGTGCCACCAGCAGAGACAGGGTCGCCGGGGAGCTGTTTTTT. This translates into CATSRDRVAGELFF.

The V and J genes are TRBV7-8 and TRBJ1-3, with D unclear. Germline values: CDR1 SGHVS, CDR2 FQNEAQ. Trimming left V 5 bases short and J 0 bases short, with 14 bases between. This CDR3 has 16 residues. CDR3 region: CASSPGRVVSGNTIYF. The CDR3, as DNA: TGTGCCAGCAGCCCAGGACGGGTGGTCTCTGGAAACACCATATATTTT.